This TCR beta chain is from a study of T cell repertoires in cytomegalovirus infection. At the level of the study: In public TCR beta signatures, there were indications of both CMV infection and matching HLA type. Study findings and constraints: Pooled public TCR beta family frequency picked out CMV carriers with the relevant HLA.

TCRdb fed the reads into MiXCR, producing one record per CDR3 protein. The table includes around 530,000 distinct CDR3 sequences, more than 20% detected once. This clonotype was found a few times. Its antigen is as yet unknown. The V gene's germline CDR1 is SGHAT and CDR2 FQNNGV. V gave up 0 bases and J gave up 4 bases, with 14 bases separating them. The CDR3 sequence is 16 residues long. The sequence was collected from a human donor in good health (CMV status not recorded). Some clones in this sample may be carry-over from other donors' samples. This chain connects TRBV11-2 to TRBJ2-3; perhaps TRBD2 as D (6 bases). Sequenced sample: PBMCs. CDR3 sequence (DNA): TGTGCCAGCAGCTTAGATCAGGACGCGGGGTCAGATACGCAGTATTTT. Protein product: CASSLDQDAGSDTQYF.